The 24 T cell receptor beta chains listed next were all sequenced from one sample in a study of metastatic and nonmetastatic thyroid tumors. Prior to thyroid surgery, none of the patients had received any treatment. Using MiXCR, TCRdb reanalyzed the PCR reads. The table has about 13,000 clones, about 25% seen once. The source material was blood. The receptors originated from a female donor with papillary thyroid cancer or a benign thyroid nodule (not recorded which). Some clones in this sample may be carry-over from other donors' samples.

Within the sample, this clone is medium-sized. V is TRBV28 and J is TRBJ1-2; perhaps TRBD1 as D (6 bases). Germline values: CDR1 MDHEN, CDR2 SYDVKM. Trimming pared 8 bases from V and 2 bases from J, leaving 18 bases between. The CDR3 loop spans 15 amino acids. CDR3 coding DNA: TGTGCCAGCTCCCCCGGTCGGGGGCGGAACTATGGCTACACCTTC. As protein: CASSPGRGRNYGYTF.

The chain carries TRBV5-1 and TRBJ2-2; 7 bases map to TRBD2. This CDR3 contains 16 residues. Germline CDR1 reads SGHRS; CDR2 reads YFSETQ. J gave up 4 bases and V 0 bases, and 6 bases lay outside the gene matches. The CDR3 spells CASSLDSSGSTGELFF. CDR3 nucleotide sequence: TGCGCCAGCAGCTTGGACTCTAGCGGTTCCACCGGGGAGCTGTTTTTT. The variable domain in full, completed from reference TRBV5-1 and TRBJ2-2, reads KAGVTQTPRYLIKTRGQQVTLSCSPISGHRSVSWYQQTPGQGLQFLFEYFSETQRNKGNFPGRFSGRQFSNSRSEMNVSTLELGDSALYLCASSLDSSGSTGELFFGEGSRLTVL.

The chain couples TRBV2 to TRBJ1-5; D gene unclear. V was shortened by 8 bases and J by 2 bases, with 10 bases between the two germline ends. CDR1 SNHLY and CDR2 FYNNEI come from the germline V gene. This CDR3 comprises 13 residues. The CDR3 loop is CASAQTGNQPQHF. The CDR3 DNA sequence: TGTGCCAGCGCCCAGACGGGCAATCAGCCCCAGCATTTT.

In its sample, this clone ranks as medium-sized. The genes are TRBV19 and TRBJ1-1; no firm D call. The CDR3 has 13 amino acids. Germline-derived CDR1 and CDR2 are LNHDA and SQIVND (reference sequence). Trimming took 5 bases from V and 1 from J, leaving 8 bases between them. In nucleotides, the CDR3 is TGTGCCAGTAGTCTGGCAGGGAACACTGAAGCTTTCTTT. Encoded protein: CASSLAGNTEAFF. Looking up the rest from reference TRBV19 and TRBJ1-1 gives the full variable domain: DGGITQSPKYLFRKEGQNVTLSCEQNLNHDAMYWYRQDPGQGLRLIYYSQIVNDFQKGDIAEGYSVSREKKESFPLTVTSAQKNPTAFYLCASSLAGNTEAFFGQGTRLTVV.

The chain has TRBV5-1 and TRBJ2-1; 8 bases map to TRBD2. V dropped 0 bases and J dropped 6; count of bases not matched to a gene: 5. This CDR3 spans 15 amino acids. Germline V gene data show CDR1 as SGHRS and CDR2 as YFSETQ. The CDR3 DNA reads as TGCGCCAGCAGCTTGGGGATAGCGGGGCGCAATGAGCAGTTCTTC. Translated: CASSLGIAGRNEQFF.

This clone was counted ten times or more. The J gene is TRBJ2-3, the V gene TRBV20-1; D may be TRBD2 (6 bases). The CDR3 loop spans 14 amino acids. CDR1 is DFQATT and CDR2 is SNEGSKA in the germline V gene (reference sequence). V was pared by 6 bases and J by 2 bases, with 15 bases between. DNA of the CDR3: TGCAGTGCACAGACTAGGTTCCCCACAGATACGCAGTATTTT. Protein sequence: CSAQTRFPTDTQYF.

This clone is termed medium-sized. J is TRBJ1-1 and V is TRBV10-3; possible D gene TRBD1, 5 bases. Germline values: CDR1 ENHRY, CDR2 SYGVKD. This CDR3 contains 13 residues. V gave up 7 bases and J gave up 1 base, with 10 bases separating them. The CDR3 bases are TGTGCCATCAATCGGGGGTCGAACACTGAAGCTTTCTTT. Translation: CAINRGSNTEAFF.

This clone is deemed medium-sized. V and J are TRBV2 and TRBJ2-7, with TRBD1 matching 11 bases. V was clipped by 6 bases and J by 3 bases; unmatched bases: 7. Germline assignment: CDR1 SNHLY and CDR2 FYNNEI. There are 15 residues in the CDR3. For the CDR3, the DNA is TGTGCCAGCAGCTCACCGGGACAGGGGGTCTACGAGCAGTACTTC. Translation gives CASSSPGQGVYEQYF.

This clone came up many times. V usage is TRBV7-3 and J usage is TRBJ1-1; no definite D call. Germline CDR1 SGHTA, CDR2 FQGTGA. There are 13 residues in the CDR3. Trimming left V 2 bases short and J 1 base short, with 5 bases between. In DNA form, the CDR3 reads TGTGCCAGCAGCTTATATCAGAACACTGAAGCTTTCTTT. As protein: CASSLYQNTEAFF.

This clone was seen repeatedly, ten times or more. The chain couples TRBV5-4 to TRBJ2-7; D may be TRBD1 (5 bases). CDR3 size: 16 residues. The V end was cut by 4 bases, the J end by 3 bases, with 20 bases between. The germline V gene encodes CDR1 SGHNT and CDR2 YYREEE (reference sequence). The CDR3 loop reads CASSPSPFGANYEQYF. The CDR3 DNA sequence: TGTGCCAGCAGCCCCAGCCCCTTTGGGGCCAACTACGAGCAGTACTTC.

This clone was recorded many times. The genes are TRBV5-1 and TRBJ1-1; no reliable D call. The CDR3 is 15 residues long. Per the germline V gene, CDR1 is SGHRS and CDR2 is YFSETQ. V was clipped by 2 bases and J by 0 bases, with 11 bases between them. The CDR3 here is CASSFLGELNTEAFF. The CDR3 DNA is TGCGCCAGCAGCTTTCTTGGGGAGCTGAACACTGAAGCTTTCTTT.

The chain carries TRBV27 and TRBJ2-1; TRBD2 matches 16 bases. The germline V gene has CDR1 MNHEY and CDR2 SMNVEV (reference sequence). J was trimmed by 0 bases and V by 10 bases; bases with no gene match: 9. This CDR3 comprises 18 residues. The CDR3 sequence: CATQGLAGGQSSYNEQFF. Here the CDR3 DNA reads TGTGCCACCCAGGGACTAGCGGGAGGGCAAAGCTCCTACAATGAGCAGTTCTTC.

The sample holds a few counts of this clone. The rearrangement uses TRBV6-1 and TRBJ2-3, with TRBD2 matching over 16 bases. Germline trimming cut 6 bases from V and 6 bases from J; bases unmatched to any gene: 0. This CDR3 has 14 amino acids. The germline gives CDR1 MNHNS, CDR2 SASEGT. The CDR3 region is CASRGLAGGDTQYF. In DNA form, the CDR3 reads TGTGCCAGCAGGGGACTAGCGGGGGGGGATACGCAGTATTTT.

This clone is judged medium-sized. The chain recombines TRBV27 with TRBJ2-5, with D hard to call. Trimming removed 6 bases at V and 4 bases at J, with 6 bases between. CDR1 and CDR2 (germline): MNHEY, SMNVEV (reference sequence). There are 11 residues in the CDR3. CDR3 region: CASRVGETQYF. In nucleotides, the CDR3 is TGTGCCAGCAGGGTTGGAGAGACCCAGTACTTC.

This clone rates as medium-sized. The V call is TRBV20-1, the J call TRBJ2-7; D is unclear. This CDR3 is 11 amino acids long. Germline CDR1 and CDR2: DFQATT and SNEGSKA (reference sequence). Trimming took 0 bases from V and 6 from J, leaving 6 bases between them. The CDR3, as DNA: TGCAGTGCTAGAGATGGGCCCGAGCAGTACGTC. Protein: CSARDGPEQYV.

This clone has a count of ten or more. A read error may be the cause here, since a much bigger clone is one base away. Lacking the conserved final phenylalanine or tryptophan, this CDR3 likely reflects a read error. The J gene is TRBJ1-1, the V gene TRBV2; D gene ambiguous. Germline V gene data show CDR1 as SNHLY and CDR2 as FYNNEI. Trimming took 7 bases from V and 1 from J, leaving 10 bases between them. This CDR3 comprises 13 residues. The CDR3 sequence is CASTELENTEAFI. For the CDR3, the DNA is TGTGCCAGCACCGAACTGGAGAACACTGAAGCTTTCATT.

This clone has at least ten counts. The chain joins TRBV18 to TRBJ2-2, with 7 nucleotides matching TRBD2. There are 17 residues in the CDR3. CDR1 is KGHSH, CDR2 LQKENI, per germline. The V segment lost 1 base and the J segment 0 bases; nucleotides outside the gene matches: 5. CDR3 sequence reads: CASSPRASGANTGELFF. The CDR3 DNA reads TGTGCCAGCTCACCACGGGCTAGCGGAGCGAACACCGGGGAGCTGTTTTTT.

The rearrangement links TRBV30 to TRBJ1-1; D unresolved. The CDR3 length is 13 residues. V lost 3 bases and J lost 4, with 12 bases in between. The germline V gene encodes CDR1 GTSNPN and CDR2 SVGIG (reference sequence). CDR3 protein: CAWRFDILTEAFF. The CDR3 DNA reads TGTGCCTGGAGATTCGACATACTCACTGAAGCTTTCTTT.

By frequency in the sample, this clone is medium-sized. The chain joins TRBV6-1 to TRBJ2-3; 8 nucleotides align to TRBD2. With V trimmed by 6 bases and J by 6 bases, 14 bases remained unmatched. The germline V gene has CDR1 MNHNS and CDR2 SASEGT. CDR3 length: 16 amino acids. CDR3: CASSSLPLAGPDTQYF. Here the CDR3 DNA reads TGTGCCAGCAGCTCTTTGCCTCTAGCGGGCCCTGATACGCAGTATTTT.

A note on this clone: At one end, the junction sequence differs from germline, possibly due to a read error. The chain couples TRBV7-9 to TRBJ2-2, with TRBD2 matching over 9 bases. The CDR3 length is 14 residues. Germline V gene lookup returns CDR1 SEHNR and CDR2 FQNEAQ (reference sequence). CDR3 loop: CASSPGTSTRELFF. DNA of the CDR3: TGTGCCAGCAGCCCCGGGACTAGCACCCGGGAGCTGTTTTTT.

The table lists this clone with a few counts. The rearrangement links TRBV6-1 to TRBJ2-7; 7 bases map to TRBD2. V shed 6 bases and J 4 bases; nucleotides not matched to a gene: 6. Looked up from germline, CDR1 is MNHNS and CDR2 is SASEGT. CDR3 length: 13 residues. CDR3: CASRSGARYEQYF. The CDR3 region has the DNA TGTGCCAGCAGAAGCGGGGCTCGGTACGAGCAGTACTTC.

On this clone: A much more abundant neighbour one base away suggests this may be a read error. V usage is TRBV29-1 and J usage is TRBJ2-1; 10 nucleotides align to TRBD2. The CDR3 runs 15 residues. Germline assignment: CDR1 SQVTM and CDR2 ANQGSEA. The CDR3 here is CSARFSGGIYNGQFF. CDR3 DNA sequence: TGCAGCGCTCGCTTTAGCGGGGGGATATACAATGGGCAGTTCTTC.

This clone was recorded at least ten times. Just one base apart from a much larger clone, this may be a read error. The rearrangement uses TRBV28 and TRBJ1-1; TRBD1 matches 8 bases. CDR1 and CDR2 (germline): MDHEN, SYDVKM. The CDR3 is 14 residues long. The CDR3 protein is CAGSPRQGRTEAFF. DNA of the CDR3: TGTGCCGGCAGCCCCAGACAGGGGCGGACTGAAGCTTTCTTT. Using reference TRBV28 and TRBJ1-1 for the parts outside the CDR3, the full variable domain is DVKVTQSSRYLVKRTGEKVFLECVQDMDHENMFWYRQDPGLGLRLIYFSYDVKMKEKGDIPEGYSVSREKKERFSLILESASTNQTSMYLCAGSPRQGRTEAFFGQGTRLTVV.

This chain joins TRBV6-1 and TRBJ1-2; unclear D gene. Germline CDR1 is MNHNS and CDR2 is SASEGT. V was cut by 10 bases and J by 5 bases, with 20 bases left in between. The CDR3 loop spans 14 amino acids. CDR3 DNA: TGTGCCATCAGCCGCCCTTGGTTAGGTTATGGCTACACCTTC. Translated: CAISRPWLGYGYTF.